One and the same sample provided the 21 T cell receptor beta chains below, sequenced in a study of T cell responses to AZD1222 COVID-19 vaccine. TCRdb's table, derived via immunoSEQ multiplex PCR, lists solely in-frame clones and lacks some. The table includes tens of thousands of clones, roughly 89% detected once. Material: peripheral blood, obtained on day 0 of AZD1222 vaccination. These receptor sequences come from an adult in good health.

V gene TRBV2 combines with J gene TRBJ1-2; 8 bases are a match to TRBD1. Germline CDR1 SNHLY, CDR2 FYNNEI. This CDR3 is 14 amino acids long. Losses at the gene ends were 3 bases for V and 8 bases for J; bases not matched to a gene: 8. CDR3 DNA: TGTGCCAGCAGTGAGCGGGAGGACAGGGTGGGCTACACCTTC. Protein sequence: CASSEREDRVGYTF.

The rearrangement joins TRBV27 to TRBJ2-1; TRBD2 matches 7 bases. This CDR3 is built from 15 residues. Germline assignment: CDR1 MNHEY and CDR2 SMNVEV (reference sequence). Trimming took 5 bases from V and 0 from J; bases not matched to a gene: 4. The CDR3 loop is CASSARDYSYNEQFF. The CDR3 DNA sequence: TGTGCCAGCAGTGCCCGGGACTACTCCTACAATGAGCAGTTCTTC.

This sequence joins TRBV5-8 and TRBJ2-1, with D possibly being TRBD1 or TRBD2 (5 bases each). The CDR3 loop spans 14 amino acids. The germline V and J ends were trimmed by 3 bases and 9 bases, with 16 bases remaining between them. The germline V gene encodes CDR1 SGHTS and CDR2 YDEGEE. The CDR3 nucleotides are TGTGCCAGCAGCTCGGGGTCAGGGTGGGGTGAGCAGTTCTTC. It encodes CASSSGSGWGEQFF.

The chain combines TRBV5-8 with TRBJ1-3; D is unclear. The V end lost 6 bases, the J end lost 6 bases, and 16 bases lay between the germline ends. This CDR3 is built from 14 residues. CDR1 is SGHTS and CDR2 is YDEGEE in the germline V gene. The CDR3 sequence: CASNPSRYANTIYF. CDR3 bases: TGTGCCAGCAACCCGTCCAGGTACGCAAACACCATATATTTT. Using reference TRBV5-8 and TRBJ1-3 for the parts outside the CDR3, the full variable domain is EAGVTQSPTHLIKTRGQQATLRCSPISGHTSVYWYQQALGLGLQFLLWYDEGEERNRGNFPPRFSGRQFPNYSSELNVNALELEDSALYLCASNPSRYANTIYFGEGSWLTVV.

This sequence joins TRBV9 and TRBJ2-7; no clear D gene. The germline V and J ends were trimmed by 0 bases and 1 base, with 8 bases remaining between them. The CDR3 totals 14 residues. Germline V CDR1 and CDR2: SGDLS, YYNGEE. In DNA form, the CDR3 reads TGTGCCAGCAGCGTAGGGCACGAATCCTACGAGCAGTACTTC. Translation: CASSVGHESYEQYF.

V is TRBV6-2 or TRBV6-3 and J is TRBJ2-7; tentative D call: TRBD1 (6 bases). The CDR3 is 18 amino acids. Looked up from germline, CDR1 is MNHEY and CDR2 is SVGEGT. V lost 2 bases, J lost 1 base, and 21 bases lay in between. The CDR3 protein is CASSYTGTDRRVSYEQYF. The CDR3 coding sequence is TGTGCCAGCAGTTACACCGGCACAGACAGGCGGGTTTCCTACGAGCAGTACTTC.

The V and J genes are TRBV6-2 or TRBV6-3 and TRBJ1-5; 9 positions match TRBD1. The CDR3 is 14 residues long. Trimming at V came to 5 bases and at J to 2 bases, leaving 1 base not matched to a gene. Per the germline V gene, CDR1 is MNHEY and CDR2 is SVGEGT. This CDR3 reads CASSRTGGNQPQHF. Written as DNA, the CDR3 is TGTGCCAGCAGTCGGACAGGGGGCAATCAGCCCCAGCATTTT.

CDR3: CASSLSVRSRDRGYEQYF. CDR3 nucleotide sequence: TGTGCCAGCAGTTTATCTGTTCGATCGCGGGACAGGGGCTACGAGCAGTACTTC. The chain combines TRBV27 with TRBJ2-7; 10 nucleotides agree with TRBD1. The CDR3 consists of 18 residues. Germline assignment: CDR1 MNHEY and CDR2 SMNVEV (reference sequence). J lost 3 bases, V lost 0 bases, and 11 bases had no gene match.

This chain's CDR3 is CASAPRPYNEQFF. CDR3 DNA sequence: TGTGCCAGCGCACCGCGACCCTACAATGAGCAGTTCTTC. This chain joins TRBV19 and TRBJ2-1, with D uncertain. V was shortened by 9 bases and J by 2 bases, with 11 bases between the two germline ends. This CDR3 region has 13 residues. Germline V gene sequence: CDR1 LNHDA, CDR2 SQIVND (reference sequence).

The chain employs TRBV28 and TRBJ2-7; TRBD2 agrees at 9 bases. This CDR3 is 13 amino acids long. Trimming cost V 6 bases and J 2 bases; bases outside gene matches: 2. The V gene's germline CDR1 is MDHEN and CDR2 SYDVKM. CDR3 protein: CASRRGGPYEQYF. The CDR3 bases are TGTGCCAGCAGGCGGGGGGGTCCCTACGAGCAGTACTTC.

The rearrangement uses TRBV19 and TRBJ1-5; D perhaps matches TRBD1 (6 bases). V lost 9 bases, J lost 0 bases, and 15 bases lay in between. The CDR3 is made up of 15 amino acids. Germline V gene sequence: CDR1 LNHDA, CDR2 SQIVND (reference sequence). The CDR3 loop reads CASRTEPYSNQPQHF. CDR3 DNA: TGTGCCAGCCGGACAGAACCCTATAGCAATCAGCCCCAGCATTTT.

This clone was seen a single time. The chain links TRBV7-8 to TRBJ1-2, with no clear D. Per germline, CDR1 SGHVS and CDR2 FQNEAQ. With 2 bases removed from V and 5 bases from J, the gap between germline ends came to 21 bases. The CDR3 spans 17 residues. CDR3 nucleotide sequence: TGTGCCAGCAGCTTAATGAGTCGTCCGGGATATCAATATGGCTACACCTTC. This encodes CASSLMSRPGYQYGYTF.

The chain recombines TRBV28 with TRBJ2-1, with 11 bases aligning to TRBD1. V lost 2 bases, J lost 9 bases, and 3 bases stayed unmatched. Germline values: CDR1 MDHEN, CDR2 SYDVKM. This CDR3 region has 14 residues. In nucleotides, the CDR3 is TGTGCCAGCAGTTTAGGACAGGGGGCGTCTGAGCAGTTCTTC. This encodes CASSLGQGASEQFF.

The chain has TRBV9 and TRBJ2-2; the D is unclear. Germline loops: CDR1 SGDLS, CDR2 YYNGEE. Trimming took off 0 bases at V and 7 bases at J, with 16 bases between the two ends. The CDR3 sequence is 16 residues long. This chain's CDR3 is CASSVGPSGYGGELFF. The CDR3, as DNA: TGTGCCAGCAGCGTAGGTCCCTCGGGTTATGGCGGGGAGCTGTTTTTT.

There are a few counts of this clone. This chain links TRBV4-3 with TRBJ2-3; 10 nucleotides match TRBD2. The CDR3 extends over 16 amino acids. Trimming cost V 3 bases and J 2 bases; bases outside gene matches: 5. Germline CDR1 LGHNA, CDR2 YSLEER. The CDR3 coding sequence is TGCGCCAGCAGCCACCAGACTAGCGGGTTCACAGATACGCAGTATTTT. This translates into CASSHQTSGFTDTQYF.

This sequence joins TRBV7-6 and TRBJ1-3; D call uncertain. Trimming shortened V by 4 bases and J by 2 bases, and 15 bases separated the two germline ends. The CDR3 length is 16 residues. The germline V gene encodes CDR1 SGHVS and CDR2 FNYEAQ. Here the CDR3 DNA reads TGTGCCAGCAGCTCTCAGGTCCGGTTGACTGGAAACACCATATATTTT. Translation: CASSSQVRLTGNTIYF.

This chain links TRBV25-1 with TRBJ2-1; 10 bases line up with TRBD2. The CDR3 is 16 amino acids. After removal of 3 bases from V and 3 bases from J, the junction contained 5 bases not matched to a gene. Germline CDR1 is MGHDK and CDR2 is SYGVNS. CDR3 sequence: CASSDTSGAYYNEQFF. The CDR3 DNA sequence: TGTGCCAGCAGTGATACTAGCGGGGCATACTACAATGAGCAGTTCTTC.

J is TRBJ2-3 and V is TRBV2, with TRBD1 matching 8 bases. V trimming: 5 bases; J trimming: 4 bases; junction bases outside the gene matches: 5. The CDR3 totals 14 residues. The germline CDR1 and CDR2 sequences are SNHLY and FYNNEI. The DNA for the CDR3 is TGTGCCAGCAGTAACGGACAGGGCTCAGATACGCAGTATTTT. Protein product: CASSNGQGSDTQYF. Drawing the rest from reference TRBV2 and TRBJ2-3, the complete variable domain is EPEVTQTPSHQVTQMGQEVILRCVPISNHLYFYWYRQILGQKVEFLVSFYNNEISEKSEIFDDQFSVERPDGSNFTLKIRSTKLEDSAMYFCASSNGQGSDTQYFGPGTRLTVL.

The rearrangement links TRBV13 to TRBJ1-2, with 8 bases lining up with TRBD1. The CDR3 spans 14 residues. Germline CDR1 and CDR2: PRHDT and FYEKMQ (reference sequence). Trimming at V came to 5 bases and at J to 3 bases, leaving 5 bases not matched to a gene. In DNA, the CDR3 is TGTGCCAGCAGCCCGCCGGGACAGGACTATGGCTACACCTTC. This gives the protein CASSPPGQDYGYTF.

This sequence joins TRBV6-6 and TRBJ2-7, with D possibly TRBD2 on 5 matching bases. Per germline, CDR1 MNHNY and CDR2 SVGAGI (reference sequence). Trimming pared 0 bases from V and 0 bases from J, leaving 6 bases between. This CDR3 region has 14 residues. CDR3: CASSYSGSSYEQYF. In DNA form, the CDR3 reads TGTGCCAGCAGTTACTCTGGGAGCTCCTACGAGCAGTACTTC.

The chain uses TRBV30 and TRBJ1-4; no definite D call. CDR1 is GTSNPN and CDR2 is SVGIG in the germline V gene (reference sequence). V was cut by 0 bases and J by 4 bases, with 9 bases left in between. The CDR3 consists of 14 residues. The CDR3 reads CAWSVERDNEKLFF. The CDR3 region has the DNA TGTGCCTGGAGTGTCGAAAGGGATAATGAAAAACTGTTTTTT.